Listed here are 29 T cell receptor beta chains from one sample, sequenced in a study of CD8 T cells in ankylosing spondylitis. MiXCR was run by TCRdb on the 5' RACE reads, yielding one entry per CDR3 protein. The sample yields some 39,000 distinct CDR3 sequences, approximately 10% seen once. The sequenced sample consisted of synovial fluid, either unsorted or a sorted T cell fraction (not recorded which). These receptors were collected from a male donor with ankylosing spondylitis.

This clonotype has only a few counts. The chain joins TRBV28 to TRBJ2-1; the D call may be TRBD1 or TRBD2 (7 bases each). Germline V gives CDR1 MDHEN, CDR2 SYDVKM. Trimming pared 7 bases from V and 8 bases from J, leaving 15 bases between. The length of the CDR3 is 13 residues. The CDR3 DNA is TGTGCCAGCACGGCAGGGGGGGAGGATGAGCAGTTCTTC. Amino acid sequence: CASTAGGEDEQFF.

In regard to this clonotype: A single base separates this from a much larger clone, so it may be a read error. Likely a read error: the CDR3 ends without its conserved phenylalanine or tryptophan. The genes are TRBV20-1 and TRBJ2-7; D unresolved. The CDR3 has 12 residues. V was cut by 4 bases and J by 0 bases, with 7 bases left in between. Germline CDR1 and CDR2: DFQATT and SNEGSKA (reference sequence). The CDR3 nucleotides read TGCAGTGCTATATATAGCTCCTACGAGCAGTACCTC. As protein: CSAIYSSYEQYL.

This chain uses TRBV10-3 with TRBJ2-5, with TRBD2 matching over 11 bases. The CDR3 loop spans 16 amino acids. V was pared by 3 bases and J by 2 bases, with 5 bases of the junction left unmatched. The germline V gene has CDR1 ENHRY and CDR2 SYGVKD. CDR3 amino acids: CAISDGTSGSQETQYF. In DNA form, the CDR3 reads TGTGCCATCAGTGACGGGACTAGCGGTTCTCAAGAGACCCAGTACTTC.

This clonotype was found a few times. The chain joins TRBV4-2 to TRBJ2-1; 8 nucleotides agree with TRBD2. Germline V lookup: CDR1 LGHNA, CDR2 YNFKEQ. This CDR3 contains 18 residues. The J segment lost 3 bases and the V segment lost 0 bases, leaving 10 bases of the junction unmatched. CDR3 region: CASSQDHFERELYNEQFF. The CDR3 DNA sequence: TGTGCCAGCAGCCAAGATCATTTTGAGCGGGAGCTCTACAATGAGCAGTTCTTC.

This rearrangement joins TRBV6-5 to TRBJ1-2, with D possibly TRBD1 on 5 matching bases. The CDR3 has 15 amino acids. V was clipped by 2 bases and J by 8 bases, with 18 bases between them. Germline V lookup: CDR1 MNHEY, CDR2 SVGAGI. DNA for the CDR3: TGTGCCAGCAGTTACAGCGGCAGGGTCGGAGACGGCTACACCTTC. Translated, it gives CASSYSGRVGDGYTF.

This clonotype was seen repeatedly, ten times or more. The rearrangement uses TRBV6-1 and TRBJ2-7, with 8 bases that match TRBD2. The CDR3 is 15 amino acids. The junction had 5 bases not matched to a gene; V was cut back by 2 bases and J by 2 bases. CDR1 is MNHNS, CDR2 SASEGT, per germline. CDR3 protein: CASSEIAGPAYEQYF. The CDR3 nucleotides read TGTGCCAGCAGTGAAATAGCGGGACCCGCCTACGAGCAGTACTTC.

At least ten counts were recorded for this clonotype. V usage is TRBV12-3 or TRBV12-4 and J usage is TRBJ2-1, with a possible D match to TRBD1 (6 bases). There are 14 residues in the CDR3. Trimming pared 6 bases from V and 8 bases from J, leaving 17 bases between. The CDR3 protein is CASSPGTLQYEQFF. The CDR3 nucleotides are TGTGCCAGCAGCCCCGGGACACTACAATATGAGCAGTTCTTC.

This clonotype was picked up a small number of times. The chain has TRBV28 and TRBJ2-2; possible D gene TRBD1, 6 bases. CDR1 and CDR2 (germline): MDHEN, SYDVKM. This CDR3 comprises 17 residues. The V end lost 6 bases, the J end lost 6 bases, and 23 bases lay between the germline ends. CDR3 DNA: TGTGCCAGCAGCCTCCGGGCAAAGGACAGCGGCCCCGGGGAGCTGTTTTTT. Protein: CASSLRAKDSGPGELFF.

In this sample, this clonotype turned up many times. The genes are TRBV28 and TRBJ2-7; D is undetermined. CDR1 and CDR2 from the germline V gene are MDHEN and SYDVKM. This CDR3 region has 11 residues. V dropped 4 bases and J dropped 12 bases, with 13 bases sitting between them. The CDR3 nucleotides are TGTGCCAGCAGTTCGGACCGCCGTCGGTACTTC. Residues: CASSSDRRRYF.

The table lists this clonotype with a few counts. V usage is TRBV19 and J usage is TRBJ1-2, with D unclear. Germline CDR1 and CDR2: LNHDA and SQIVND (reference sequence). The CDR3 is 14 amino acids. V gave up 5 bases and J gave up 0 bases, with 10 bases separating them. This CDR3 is CASSQLSTNYGYTF. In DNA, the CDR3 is TGTGCCAGTAGTCAGCTTAGTACTAACTATGGCTACACCTTC. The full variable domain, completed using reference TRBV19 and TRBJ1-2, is DGGITQSPKYLFRKEGQNVTLSCEQNLNHDAMYWYRQDPGQGLRLIYYSQIVNDFQKGDIAEGYSVSREKKESFPLTVTSAQKNPTAFYLCASSQLSTNYGYTFGSGTRLTVV.

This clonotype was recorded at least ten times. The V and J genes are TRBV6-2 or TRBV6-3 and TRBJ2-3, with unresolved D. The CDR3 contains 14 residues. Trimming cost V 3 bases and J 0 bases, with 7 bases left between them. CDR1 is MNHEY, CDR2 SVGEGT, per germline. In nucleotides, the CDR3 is TGTGCCAGCAGTTATTACGTCAGCACAGATACGCAGTATTTT. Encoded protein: CASSYYVSTDTQYF.

CDR3 protein: CAISGAKYPDEQFF. The CDR3 nucleotides read TGTGCCATCAGTGGGGCCAAATACCCGGATGAGCAGTTCTTC. This chain uses TRBV10-3 with TRBJ2-1, with D hard to call. Germline CDR1 is ENHRY and CDR2 is SYGVKD. The CDR3 runs 14 residues. V was shortened by 4 bases and J by 8 bases, with 15 bases between the two germline ends.

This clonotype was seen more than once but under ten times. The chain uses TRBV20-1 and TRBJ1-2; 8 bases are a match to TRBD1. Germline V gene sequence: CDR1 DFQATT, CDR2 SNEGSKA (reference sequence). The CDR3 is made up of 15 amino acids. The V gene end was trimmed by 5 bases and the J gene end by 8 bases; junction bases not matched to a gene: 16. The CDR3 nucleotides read TGCAGTGCTCCTCGTTGGACAGGGTCTGTATCAGGCTACACCTTC. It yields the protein CSAPRWTGSVSGYTF.

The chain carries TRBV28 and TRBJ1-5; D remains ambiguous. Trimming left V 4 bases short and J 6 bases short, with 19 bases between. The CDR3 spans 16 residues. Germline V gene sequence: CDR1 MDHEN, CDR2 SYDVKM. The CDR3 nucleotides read TGTGCCAGCAGTTCCCTCGAGGCGGGCGGCGCTCAGCCCCAGCATTTT. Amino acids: CASSSLEAGGAQPQHF. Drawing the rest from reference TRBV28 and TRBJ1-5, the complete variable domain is DVKVTQSSRYLVKRTGEKVFLECVQDMDHENMFWYRQDPGLGLRLIYFSYDVKMKEKGDIPEGYSVSREKKERFSLILESASTNQTSMYLCASSSLEAGGAQPQHFGDGTRLSIL.

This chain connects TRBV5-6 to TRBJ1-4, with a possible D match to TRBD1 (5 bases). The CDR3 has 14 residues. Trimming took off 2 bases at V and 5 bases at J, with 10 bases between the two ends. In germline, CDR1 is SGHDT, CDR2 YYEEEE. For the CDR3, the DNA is TGTGCCAGCAGCTTCGGCGCAGGGAATGAAAAACTGTTTTTT. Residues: CASSFGAGNEKLFF.

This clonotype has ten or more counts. This chain's CDR3 is CASSAHPGARSGANVLTF. The CDR3 DNA reads as TGTGCCAGCAGCGCCCATCCAGGGGCCCGCTCTGGGGCCAACGTCCTGACTTTC. This chain links TRBV9 with TRBJ2-6, with D possibly being TRBD1 (6 bases). CDR3 length: 18 residues. Deletions cut 3 bases from V and 0 bases from J, with 16 bases between. From germline, CDR1 is SGDLS and CDR2 YYNGEE.

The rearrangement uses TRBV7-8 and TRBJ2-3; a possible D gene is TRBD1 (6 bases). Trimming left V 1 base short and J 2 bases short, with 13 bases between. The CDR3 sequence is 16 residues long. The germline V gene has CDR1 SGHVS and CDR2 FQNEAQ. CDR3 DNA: TGTGCCAGCAGCTTAGGGCCGAGGGGGTTCACAGATACGCAGTATTTT. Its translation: CASSLGPRGFTDTQYF.

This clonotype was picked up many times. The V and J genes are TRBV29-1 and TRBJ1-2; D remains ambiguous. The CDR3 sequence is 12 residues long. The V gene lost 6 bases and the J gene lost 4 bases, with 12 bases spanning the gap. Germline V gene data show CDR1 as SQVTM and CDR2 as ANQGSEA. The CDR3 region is CSVEQITYGYTF. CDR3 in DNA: TGCAGCGTGGAACAGATTACCTATGGCTACACCTTC.

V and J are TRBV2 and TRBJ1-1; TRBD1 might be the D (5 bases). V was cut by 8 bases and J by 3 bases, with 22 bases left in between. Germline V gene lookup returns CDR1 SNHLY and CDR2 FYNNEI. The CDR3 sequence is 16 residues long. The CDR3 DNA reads TGTGCCAGCGCCCAAAGTTGGGGGGTGGAAGACACTGAAGCTTTCTTT. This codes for CASAQSWGVEDTEAFF.

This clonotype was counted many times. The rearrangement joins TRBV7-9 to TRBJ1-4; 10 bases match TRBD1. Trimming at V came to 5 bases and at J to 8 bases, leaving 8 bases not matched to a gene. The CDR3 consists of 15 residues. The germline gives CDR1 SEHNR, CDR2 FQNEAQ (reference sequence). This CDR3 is CASSGRTGGVEKLFF. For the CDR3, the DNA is TGTGCCAGCAGCGGCCGGACAGGGGGAGTCGAAAAACTGTTTTTT. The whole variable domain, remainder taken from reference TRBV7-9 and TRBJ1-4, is DTGVSQNPRHKITKRGQNVTFRCDPISEHNRLYWYRQTLGQGPEFLTYFQNEAQLEKSRLLSDRFSAERPKGSFSTLEIQRTEQGDSAMYLCASSGRTGGVEKLFFGSGTQLSVL.

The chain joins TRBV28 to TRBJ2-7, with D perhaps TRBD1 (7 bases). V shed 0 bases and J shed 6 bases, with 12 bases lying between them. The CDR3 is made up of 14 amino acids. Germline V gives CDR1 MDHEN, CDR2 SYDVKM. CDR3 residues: CASSLWEGAGEQYF. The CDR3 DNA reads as TGTGCCAGCAGTTTATGGGAGGGGGCAGGCGAGCAGTACTTC. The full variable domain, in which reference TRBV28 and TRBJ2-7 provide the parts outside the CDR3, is DVKVTQSSRYLVKRTGEKVFLECVQDMDHENMFWYRQDPGLGLRLIYFSYDVKMKEKGDIPEGYSVSREKKERFSLILESASTNQTSMYLCASSLWEGAGEQYFGPGTRLTVT.

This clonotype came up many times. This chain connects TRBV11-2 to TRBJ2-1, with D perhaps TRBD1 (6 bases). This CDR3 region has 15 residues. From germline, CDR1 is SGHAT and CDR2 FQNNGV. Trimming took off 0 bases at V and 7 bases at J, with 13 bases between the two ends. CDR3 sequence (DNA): TGTGCCAGCAGCTTAGAGTTCCTACAGGGTAATGAGCAGTTCTTC. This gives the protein CASSLEFLQGNEQFF.

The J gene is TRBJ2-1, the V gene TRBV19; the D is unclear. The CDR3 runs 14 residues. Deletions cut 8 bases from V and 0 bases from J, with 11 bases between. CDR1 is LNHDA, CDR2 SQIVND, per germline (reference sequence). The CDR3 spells CASGSMSSYNEQFF. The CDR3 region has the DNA TGTGCCAGTGGCTCCATGAGCTCCTACAATGAGCAGTTCTTC. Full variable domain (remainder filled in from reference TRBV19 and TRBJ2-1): DGGITQSPKYLFRKEGQNVTLSCEQNLNHDAMYWYRQDPGQGLRLIYYSQIVNDFQKGDIAEGYSVSREKKESFPLTVTSAQKNPTAFYLCASGSMSSYNEQFFGPGTRLTVL.

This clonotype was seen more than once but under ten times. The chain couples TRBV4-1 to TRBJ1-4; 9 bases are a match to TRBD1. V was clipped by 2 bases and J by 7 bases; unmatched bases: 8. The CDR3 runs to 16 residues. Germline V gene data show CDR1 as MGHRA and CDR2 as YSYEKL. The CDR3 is CASSQSGGTGSEKLFF. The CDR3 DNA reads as TGCGCCAGCAGCCAATCTGGGGGGACAGGGAGTGAAAAACTGTTTTTT.

The CDR3 sequence is CASSYSSGTSYNEQFF. The CDR3, as DNA: TGTGCCAGCAGTTACTCTAGCGGGACCTCCTACAATGAGCAGTTCTTC. The chain joins TRBV6-5 to TRBJ2-1; 8 bases are a match to TRBD2. With 0 bases clipped from V and 0 bases from J, the junction kept 1 base outside the gene matches. In germline, CDR1 is MNHEY, CDR2 SVGAGI. The CDR3 loop spans 16 amino acids.

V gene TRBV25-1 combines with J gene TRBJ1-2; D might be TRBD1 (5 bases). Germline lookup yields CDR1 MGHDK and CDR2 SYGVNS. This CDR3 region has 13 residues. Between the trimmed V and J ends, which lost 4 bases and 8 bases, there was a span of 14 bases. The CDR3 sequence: CASSARGSEGYTF. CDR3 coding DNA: TGTGCCAGCAGTGCGCGGGGCTCCGAGGGCTACACCTTC.

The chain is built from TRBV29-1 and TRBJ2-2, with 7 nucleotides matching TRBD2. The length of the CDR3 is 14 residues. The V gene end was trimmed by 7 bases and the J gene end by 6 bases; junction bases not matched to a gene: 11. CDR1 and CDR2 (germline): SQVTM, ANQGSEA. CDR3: CSARPGGGAGELFF. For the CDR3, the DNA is TGCAGCGCACGTCCGGGGGGTGGGGCCGGGGAGCTGTTTTTT.

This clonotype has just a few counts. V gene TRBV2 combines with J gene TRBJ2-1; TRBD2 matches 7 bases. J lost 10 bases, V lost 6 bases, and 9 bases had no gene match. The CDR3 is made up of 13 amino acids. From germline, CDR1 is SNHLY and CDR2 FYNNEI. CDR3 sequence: CASRRMAGEEQFF. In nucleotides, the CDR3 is TGTGCCAGCAGGCGTATGGCGGGAGAGGAGCAGTTCTTC.

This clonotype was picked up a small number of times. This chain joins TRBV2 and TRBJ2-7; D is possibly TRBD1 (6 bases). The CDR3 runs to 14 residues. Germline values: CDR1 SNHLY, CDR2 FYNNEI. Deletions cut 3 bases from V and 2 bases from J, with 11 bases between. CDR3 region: CASSDLEGAYEQYF. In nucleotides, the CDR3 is TGTGCCAGCAGTGATTTAGAGGGGGCCTACGAGCAGTACTTC. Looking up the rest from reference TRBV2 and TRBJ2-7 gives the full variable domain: EPEVTQTPSHQVTQMGQEVILRCVPISNHLYFYWYRQILGQKVEFLVSFYNNEISEKSEIFDDQFSVERPDGSNFTLKIRSTKLEDSAMYFCASSDLEGAYEQYFGPGTRLTVT.